What follows are 30 T cell receptor beta chains derived from one specimen sequenced in a study of blood T cell repertoires in COVID-19 (dated by TCRdb to about 2020). Preparation of the library involved the immunoSEQ multiplex PCR assay. Entries here come from immuneACCESS through TCRdb and include only in-frame sequences with V and J called. Some clones fail to appear in such tables; in the studies checked, an unresolved V gene covers under half of the shortfall, and the cause of the remainder is unknown. Recorded for this sample are roughly 250,000 clones; approximately 85% of them occurred a single time. The top ten constitute more than 4% of the sample. Sequencing was performed on PBMCs or T cells enriched from blood (not recorded which). Every receptor here comes from a woman in her twenties or thirties who had recovered from COVID-19.

The chain recombines TRBV4-1 with TRBJ1-4, with TRBD1 matching 10 bases. V shed 3 bases, J shed 8 bases, and the junction held 12 bases outside the gene matches. The V gene's germline CDR1 is MGHRA and CDR2 YSYEKL. The CDR3 consists of 17 residues. The CDR3 nucleotides read TGCGCCAGCAGCCATAGACGCACCGGGACAGGGGTCGAAAAACTGTTTTTT. Its translation: CASSHRRTGTGVEKLFF.

V and J are TRBV7-2 and TRBJ2-3, with 14 bases identical to TRBD2. This CDR3 contains 16 residues. The germline CDR1 and CDR2 sequences are SGHTA and FQGNSA. V gave up 4 bases and J gave up 9 bases; unmatched junction bases: 9. This chain's CDR3 is CASSSTSGGAGTTQYF. CDR3 DNA: TGTGCCAGCAGCTCGACTAGCGGGGGGGCAGGCACGACGCAGTATTTT.

The DNA for the CDR3 is TGTGCCAGCAGTACCGGGACAGACTATGGCTACACCTTC. This sequence encodes CASSTGTDYGYTF. The rearrangement uses TRBV25-1 and TRBJ1-2; 7 bases align to TRBD1. CDR3 length: 13 amino acids. The germline gives CDR1 MGHDK, CDR2 SYGVNS. Trimming removed 5 bases from V and 3 bases from J; junction bases left unmatched: 3.

This chain connects TRBV7-8 to TRBJ1-1, with 9 bases that match TRBD1. Trimming cost V 2 bases and J 7 bases; bases outside gene matches: 5. Germline CDR1 is SGHVS and CDR2 is FQNEAQ. The CDR3 extends over 14 amino acids. The CDR3 spells CASSLQDRGYEAFF. CDR3 DNA sequence: TGTGCCAGCAGCTTACAGGACAGGGGCTATGAAGCTTTCTTT.

This rearrangement joins TRBV19 to TRBJ2-5; unclear D gene. The CDR3 has 15 residues. Trimming cost V 7 bases and J 1 base, with 16 bases left between them. Germline V CDR1 and CDR2: LNHDA, SQIVND (reference sequence). DNA for the CDR3: TGTGCCAGTACTTCTGCTCTGGGCCCCCAAGAGACCCAGTACTTC. Amino acid sequence: CASTSALGPQETQYF.

The V gene is TRBV15, the J gene TRBJ2-1; perhaps TRBD1 as D (6 bases). The CDR3 extends over 13 amino acids. V dropped 9 bases and J dropped 7 bases, with 16 bases sitting between them. Germline CDR1 LNHNV, CDR2 YYDKDF (reference sequence). For the CDR3, the DNA is TGTGCCACTGGAAACTTCCAGGGGAATGAGCAGTTCTTC. Its translation is CATGNFQGNEQFF.

The chain couples TRBV27 to TRBJ1-6, with a tentative D call TRBD1 (5 bases). With 8 bases removed from V and 7 bases from J, the gap between germline ends came to 15 bases. This CDR3 has 14 residues. Germline CDR1 reads MNHEY; CDR2 reads SMNVEV (reference sequence). This chain's CDR3 is CASPGQGMNSPLHF. The CDR3 DNA is TGTGCCAGCCCCGGGCAGGGAATGAATTCACCCCTCCACTTT.

This chain connects TRBV7-9 to TRBJ1-2; D remains unclear. Trimming shortened V by 5 bases and J by 7 bases, and 20 bases separated the two germline ends. CDR3 length: 15 amino acids. Germline lookup yields CDR1 SEHNR and CDR2 FQNEAQ (reference sequence). DNA for the CDR3: TGTGCCAGCAGCACCCCGTACGATAAATCCAGTGGCTACACCTTC. Protein: CASSTPYDKSSGYTF.

The genes are TRBV9 and TRBJ2-7, with 13 bases aligning to TRBD2. The CDR3 extends over 15 amino acids. In germline, CDR1 is SGDLS, CDR2 YYNGEE. Trimming at V came to 4 bases and at J to 5 bases, leaving 6 bases not matched to a gene. CDR3 nucleotide sequence: TGTGCCAGCAGCTTCACTAGCGGGAGGGGTGACGAGCAGTACTTC. Translated, it gives CASSFTSGRGDEQYF.

The CDR3 loop is CASSPSTGSVYGYTF. CDR3 in DNA: TGTGCCAGCAGTCCAAGCACAGGGTCGGTCTATGGCTACACCTTC. The gene calls are TRBV27 and TRBJ1-2; TRBD1 is a possible D gene (6 bases). Trimming took 5 bases from V and 4 from J, leaving 17 bases between them. CDR3 length equals 15 residues. CDR1 is MNHEY, CDR2 SMNVEV, per germline (reference sequence).

The chain has TRBV7-8 and TRBJ2-7; 7 nucleotides match TRBD2. The CDR3 sequence is 15 residues long. The V gene's germline CDR1 is SGHVS and CDR2 FQNEAQ. V trimming: 1 base; J trimming: 3 bases; junction bases outside the gene matches: 6. In DNA form, the CDR3 reads TGTGCCAGCAGCTTAGGCAGGGCGGGGGTCTACGAGCAGTACTTC. It encodes CASSLGRAGVYEQYF.

The chain is built from TRBV30 and TRBJ1-1; possibly TRBD1 for D (6 bases). This CDR3 has 15 amino acids. The germline gives CDR1 GTSNPN, CDR2 SVGIG (reference sequence). Trimming cost V 5 bases and J 2 bases, with 18 bases left between them. CDR3 sequence (DNA): TGTGCCTGGGGGGGGAGGGGGACGGTAAACACTGAAGCTTTCTTT. As protein: CAWGGRGTVNTEAFF.

Concerning this clone: The same CDR3 also results from other DNA sequences found in this sample. Here the CDR3 DNA reads TGTGCCAGCAGCTTAGGAGGGTATAGCAATCAGCCCCAGCATTTT. Its translation: CASSLGGYSNQPQHF. V and J are TRBV7-6 and TRBJ1-5, with D unresolved. Trimming took 1 base from V and 0 from J, leaving 7 bases between them. Germline CDR1 and CDR2: SGHVS and FNYEAQ. The CDR3 consists of 15 residues.

The chain joins TRBV5-1 to TRBJ1-6, with D perhaps matching TRBD1 (5 bases). Looked up from germline, CDR1 is SGHRS and CDR2 is YFSETQ. The CDR3 consists of 15 residues. V was pared by 1 base and J by 8 bases, with 13 bases between. CDR3: CASSLMAGLDSPLHF. The CDR3 nucleotides read TGCGCCAGCAGCTTGATGGCAGGGCTCGATTCACCCCTCCACTTT.

The J gene is TRBJ2-7, the V gene TRBV5-1; weak D call: TRBD1 (5 bases). Germline V CDR1 and CDR2: SGHRS, YFSETQ. V lost 4 bases to trimming and J lost 3 bases, with 8 bases between them. CDR3 length equals 12 residues. The CDR3 coding sequence is TGCGCCAGCAGCGTGACAGACTACGAGCAGTACTTC. It translates to CASSVTDYEQYF.

This clone has a single count. The rearrangement joins TRBV5-6 to TRBJ2-2; 9 bases line up with TRBD1. Trimming took 4 bases from V and 3 from J; bases not matched to a gene: 13. Germline lookup yields CDR1 SGHDT and CDR2 YYEEEE. The CDR3 runs to 18 residues. The CDR3 here is CASSIPGTGTFDTGELFF. In DNA, the CDR3 is TGTGCCAGCAGCATCCCAGGGACAGGGACGTTCGACACCGGGGAGCTGTTTTTT.

This CDR3 reads CASSLTSGGANTGELFF. The DNA of the CDR3 is TGTGCCAGCAGCCTGACTAGCGGGGGCGCGAACACCGGGGAGCTGTTTTTT. The chain has TRBV6-2 or TRBV6-3 and TRBJ2-2; 12 nucleotides line up with TRBD2. The CDR3 loop spans 17 amino acids. Trimming cost V 6 bases and J 0 bases; bases outside gene matches: 5. Per germline, CDR1 MNHEY and CDR2 SVGEGT.

V gene TRBV11-2 combines with J gene TRBJ1-5, with D possibly TRBD1 on 6 matching bases. The germline CDR1 and CDR2 sequences are SGHAT and FQNNGV. The CDR3 consists of 15 residues. The V and J ends lost 1 base and 5 bases respectively, with 12 bases between them. This CDR3 reads CASSLGGLGYQPQHF. CDR3 DNA: TGTGCCAGCAGCTTAGGGGGGCTCGGGTATCAGCCCCAGCATTTT. The full variable domain, in which reference TRBV11-2 and TRBJ1-5 provide the parts outside the CDR3, is EAGVAQSPRYKIIEKRQSVAFWCNPISGHATLYWYQQILGQGPKLLIQFQNNGVVDDSQLPKDRFSAERLKGVDSTLKIQPAKLEDSAVYLCASSLGGLGYQPQHFGDGTRLSIL.

This chain uses TRBV10-3 with TRBJ2-7, with D possibly TRBD2 on 6 matching bases. The germline CDR1 and CDR2 sequences are ENHRY and SYGVKD. The CDR3 has 14 amino acids. With 0 bases removed from V and 5 bases from J, the gap between germline ends came to 11 bases. The CDR3 nucleotides are TGTGCCATCAGTGAGTCGGGGCGGGGCCACGAGCAGTACTTC. Protein sequence: CAISESGRGHEQYF.

The rearrangement links TRBV5-1 to TRBJ2-3; D might be TRBD1 (5 bases). The CDR3 runs 13 residues. Germline lookup yields CDR1 SGHRS and CDR2 YFSETQ. Between the trimmed V and J ends, which lost 6 bases and 1 base, there was a span of 9 bases. The CDR3 loop is CASTGSRTDTQYF. CDR3 nucleotide sequence: TGCGCCAGCACAGGGTCCCGCACAGATACGCAGTATTTT.

This clone was observed a single time. The CDR3, as DNA: TGTGCCAGCAGTTCTAGTTACACCGGGGAGCTGTTTTTT. This codes for CASSSSYTGELFF. V is TRBV28 and J is TRBJ2-2; D call uncertain. Germline CDR1 is MDHEN and CDR2 is SYDVKM. The CDR3 is 13 residues long. Trimming removed 4 bases from V and 3 bases from J, with 6 bases in between.

The rearrangement joins TRBV9 to TRBJ1-2; D remains unclear. This CDR3 is built from 16 residues. Germline CDR1 and CDR2: SGDLS and YYNGEE. V was clipped by 4 bases and J by 4 bases, with 20 bases between them. For the CDR3, the DNA is TGTGCCAGCAGCCTGTCCGGGTCGGAGAGGGCCTATGGCTACACCTTC. This sequence encodes CASSLSGSERAYGYTF.

The chain recombines TRBV6-4 with TRBJ2-5; D may be TRBD2 (5 bases). From germline, CDR1 is MRHNA and CDR2 SNTAGT. The CDR3 is 12 residues long. V lost 0 bases to trimming and J lost 7 bases, with 6 bases between them. CDR3 coding DNA: TGTGCCAGCAGTGACTCGGCGGGGACCCAGTACTTC. Its protein product is CASSDSAGTQYF.

The CDR3 protein is CASSLETDTYGYTF. DNA of the CDR3: TGTGCCAGCAGCTTAGAGACAGATACCTATGGCTACACCTTC. This chain joins TRBV7-2 and TRBJ1-2, with D maybe TRBD1 (5 bases). Germline V gene data show CDR1 as SGHTA and CDR2 as FQGNSA. CDR3 size: 14 residues. The V and J ends lost 1 base and 4 bases respectively, with 10 bases between them.

CDR3 region: CASRMTSGMTDTQYF. The DNA of the CDR3 is TGTGCCAGCAGGATGACTAGCGGGATGACAGATACGCAGTATTTT. This chain uses TRBV2 with TRBJ2-3, with TRBD2 matching 11 bases. The V gene end was trimmed by 6 bases and the J gene end by 3 bases; junction bases not matched to a gene: 5. This CDR3 spans 15 amino acids. CDR1 and CDR2 (germline): SNHLY, FYNNEI.

The rearrangement uses TRBV13 and TRBJ2-2, with 13 nucleotides matching TRBD2. With 5 bases clipped from V and 4 bases from J, the junction kept 7 bases outside the gene matches. Looked up from germline, CDR1 is PRHDT and CDR2 is FYEKMQ (reference sequence). CDR3 length equals 17 residues. The CDR3 reads CASSNGLAGVSTGELFF. The CDR3 DNA is TGTGCCAGCAGCAACGGACTAGCGGGAGTAAGCACCGGGGAGCTGTTTTTT.

This clone was recorded only once. The chain is built from TRBV5-1 and TRBJ2-5; D may be TRBD1 (6 bases). This CDR3 comprises 13 residues. The germline gives CDR1 SGHRS, CDR2 YFSETQ. V lost 7 bases to trimming and J lost 4 bases, with 14 bases between them. CDR3 in amino acids: CASANRVGETQYF. In nucleotides, the CDR3 is TGCGCCAGCGCAAACAGGGTGGGAGAGACCCAGTACTTC.

The chain carries TRBV30 and TRBJ2-2; the D gene is possibly TRBD1 (5 bases). The germline V gene has CDR1 GTSNPN and CDR2 SVGIG (reference sequence). The CDR3 has 14 amino acids. Trimming removed 0 bases at V and 5 bases at J, with 10 bases between. CDR3 amino acids: CAWSVLPGTGELFF. CDR3 in DNA: TGTGCCTGGAGTGTACTGCCAGGGACCGGGGAGCTGTTTTTT.

This rearrangement joins TRBV2 to TRBJ1-4; D gene unclear. V lost 6 bases, J lost 7 bases, and 21 bases lay in between. There are 16 residues in the CDR3. Germline-derived CDR1 and CDR2 are SNHLY and FYNNEI. CDR3 amino acids: CASRPFGGSPGEKLFF. The DNA for the CDR3 is TGTGCCAGCAGACCCTTCGGCGGCAGCCCTGGTGAAAAACTGTTTTTT.

J is TRBJ1-2 and V is TRBV3-1 (or the pseudogene TRBV3-2); 7 nucleotides align to TRBD1. Germline-derived CDR1 and CDR2 are LGHDT and YNNKEL (reference sequence). CDR3 length equals 15 residues. V trimming: 5 bases; J trimming: 7 bases; junction bases outside the gene matches: 13. For the CDR3, the DNA is TGTGCCAGCAGCTTACGAACAGGGGTCGACGGTGGCTACACCTTC. Residues: CASSLRTGVDGGYTF.